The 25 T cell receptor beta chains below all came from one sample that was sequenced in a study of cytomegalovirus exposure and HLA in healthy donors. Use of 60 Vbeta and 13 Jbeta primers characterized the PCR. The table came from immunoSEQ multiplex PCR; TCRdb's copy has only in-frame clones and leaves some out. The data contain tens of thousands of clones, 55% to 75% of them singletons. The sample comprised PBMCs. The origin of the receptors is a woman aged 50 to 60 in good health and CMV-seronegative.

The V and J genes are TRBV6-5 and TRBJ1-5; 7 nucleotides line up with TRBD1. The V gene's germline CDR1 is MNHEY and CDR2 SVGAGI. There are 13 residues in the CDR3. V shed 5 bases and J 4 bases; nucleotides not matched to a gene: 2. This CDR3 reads CASSTGVNQPQHF. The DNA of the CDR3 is TGTGCCAGCAGTACAGGGGTTAATCAGCCCCAGCATTTT.

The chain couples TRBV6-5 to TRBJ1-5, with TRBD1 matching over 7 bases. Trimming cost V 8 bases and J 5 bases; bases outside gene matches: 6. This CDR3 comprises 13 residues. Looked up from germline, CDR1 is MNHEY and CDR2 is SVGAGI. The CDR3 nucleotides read TGTGCCAGCCGGTTAGGGGGCGATCAGCCCCAGCATTTT. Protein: CASRLGGDQPQHF.

The CDR3 nucleotides read TGTGCCAGCAGCTCCCAAACACCGAACACTGAAGCTTTCTTT. This sequence encodes CASSSQTPNTEAFF. The genes are TRBV5-6 and TRBJ1-1, with no clear D. CDR3 length equals 14 residues. Germline V gene data show CDR1 as SGHDT and CDR2 as YYEEEE. V gave up 3 bases and J gave up 1 base, with 10 bases separating them.

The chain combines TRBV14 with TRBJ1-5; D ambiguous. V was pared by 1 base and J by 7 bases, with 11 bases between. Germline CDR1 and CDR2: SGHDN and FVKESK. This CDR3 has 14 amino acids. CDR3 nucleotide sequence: TGTGCCAGCAGCCAAGGTTCCCCCGGGCAGCCCCAGCATTTT. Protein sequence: CASSQGSPGQPQHF.

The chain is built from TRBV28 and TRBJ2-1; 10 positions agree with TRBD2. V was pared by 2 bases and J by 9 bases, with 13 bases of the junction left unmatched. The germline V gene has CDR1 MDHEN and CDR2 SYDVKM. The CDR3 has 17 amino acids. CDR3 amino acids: CASSLQREGSWGPEQFF. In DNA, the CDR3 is TGTGCCAGCAGTTTACAGCGGGAGGGCTCCTGGGGCCCTGAGCAGTTCTTC.

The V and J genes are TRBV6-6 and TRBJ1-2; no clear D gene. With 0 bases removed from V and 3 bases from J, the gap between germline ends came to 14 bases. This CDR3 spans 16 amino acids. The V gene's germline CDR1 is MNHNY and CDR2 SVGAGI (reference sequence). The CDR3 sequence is CASSYSKSGSHYGYTF. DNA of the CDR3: TGTGCCAGCAGTTACTCGAAGTCAGGTTCTCACTATGGCTACACCTTC.

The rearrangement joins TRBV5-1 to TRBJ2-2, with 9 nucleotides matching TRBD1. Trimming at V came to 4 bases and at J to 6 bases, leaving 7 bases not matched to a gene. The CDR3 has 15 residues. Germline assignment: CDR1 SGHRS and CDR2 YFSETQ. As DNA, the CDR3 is TGCGCCAGCAGCCAAGCCACAGGGGGCTCCGGGGAGCTGTTTTTT. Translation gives CASSQATGGSGELFF.

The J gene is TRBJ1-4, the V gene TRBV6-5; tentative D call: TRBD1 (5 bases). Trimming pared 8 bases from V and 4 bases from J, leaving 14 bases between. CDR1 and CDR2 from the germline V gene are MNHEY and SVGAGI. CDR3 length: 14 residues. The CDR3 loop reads CASGRQSDNEKLFF. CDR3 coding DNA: TGTGCCAGCGGCCGACAGTCGGATAATGAAAAACTGTTTTTT.

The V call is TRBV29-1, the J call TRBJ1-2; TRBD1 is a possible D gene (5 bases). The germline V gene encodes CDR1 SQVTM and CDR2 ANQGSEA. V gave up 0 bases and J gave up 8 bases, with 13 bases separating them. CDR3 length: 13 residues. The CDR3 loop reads CSVEDLAGLGYTF. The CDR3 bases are TGCAGCGTTGAAGATCTGGCAGGGCTGGGCTACACCTTC.

CDR3 sequence (DNA): TGCAGTGGAGGGTTGGCGGATACGCAGTATTTT. As protein: CSGGLADTQYF. The chain carries TRBV20-1 and TRBJ2-3; tentatively, D is TRBD2 (5 bases). V was shortened by 7 bases and J by 6 bases, with 11 bases between the two germline ends. In germline, CDR1 is DFQATT, CDR2 SNEGSKA (reference sequence). The CDR3 is 11 residues long.

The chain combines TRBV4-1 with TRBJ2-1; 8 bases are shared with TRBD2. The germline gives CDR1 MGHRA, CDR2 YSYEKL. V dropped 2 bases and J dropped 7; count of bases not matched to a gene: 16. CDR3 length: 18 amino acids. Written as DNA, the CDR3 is TGCGCCAGCAGCCAAACTACTGATCCGGGACTAGAGAAGAATGAGCAGTTCTTC. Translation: CASSQTTDPGLEKNEQFF.

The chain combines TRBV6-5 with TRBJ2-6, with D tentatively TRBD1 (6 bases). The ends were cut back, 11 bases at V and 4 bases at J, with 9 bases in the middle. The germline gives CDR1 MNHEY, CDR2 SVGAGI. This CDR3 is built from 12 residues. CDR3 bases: TGTGCCTACAGGGACGGGGCCAACGTCCTGACTTTC. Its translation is CAYRDGANVLTF.

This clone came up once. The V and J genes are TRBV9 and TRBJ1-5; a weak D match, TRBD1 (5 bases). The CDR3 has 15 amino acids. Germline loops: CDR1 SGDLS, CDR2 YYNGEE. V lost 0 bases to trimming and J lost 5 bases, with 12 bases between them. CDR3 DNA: TGTGCCAGCAGCGTAGAAGGGACTATAGATCAGCCCCAGCATTTT. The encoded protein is CASSVEGTIDQPQHF.

CDR3 DNA sequence: TGTGCCAGTAGGGACAGGGTACATGGCTACACCTTC. Its translation: CASRDRVHGYTF. V usage is TRBV19 and J usage is TRBJ1-2; 8 nucleotides align to TRBD1. This CDR3 has 12 amino acids. V gave up 6 bases and J gave up 6 bases; unmatched junction bases: 3. Germline V gene sequence: CDR1 LNHDA, CDR2 SQIVND (reference sequence).

CDR3: CASSFVAGAKNIQYF. The CDR3 DNA sequence: TGTGCCAGCAGCTTCGTAGCTGGGGCCAAAAACATTCAGTACTTC. J is TRBJ2-4 and V is TRBV7-9; D uncertain. The germline V and J ends were trimmed by 3 bases and 1 base, with 10 bases remaining between them. Germline loops: CDR1 SEHNR, CDR2 FQNEAQ (reference sequence). The CDR3 extends over 15 amino acids.

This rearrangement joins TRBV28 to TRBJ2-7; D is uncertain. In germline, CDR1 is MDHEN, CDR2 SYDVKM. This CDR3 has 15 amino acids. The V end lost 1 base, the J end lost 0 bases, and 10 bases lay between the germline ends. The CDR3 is CASSLSAADSYEQYF. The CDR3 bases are TGTGCCAGCAGTTTATCGGCGGCAGACTCCTACGAGCAGTACTTC.

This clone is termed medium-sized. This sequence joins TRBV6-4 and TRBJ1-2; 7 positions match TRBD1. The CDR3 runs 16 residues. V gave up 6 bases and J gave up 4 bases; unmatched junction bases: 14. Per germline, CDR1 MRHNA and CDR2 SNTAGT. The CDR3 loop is CASSPTPGQTFYGYTF. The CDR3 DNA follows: TGTGCCAGCAGCCCGACCCCGGGACAGACATTCTATGGCTACACCTTC.

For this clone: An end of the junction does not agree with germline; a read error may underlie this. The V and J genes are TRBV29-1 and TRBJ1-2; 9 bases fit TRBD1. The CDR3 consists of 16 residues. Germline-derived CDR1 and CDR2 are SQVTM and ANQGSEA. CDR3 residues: CSVEDGTGFTNYGYTF. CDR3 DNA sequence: TGCAGCGTTGAAGATGGGACAGGGTTTACTAACTATGGTTACACCTTC.

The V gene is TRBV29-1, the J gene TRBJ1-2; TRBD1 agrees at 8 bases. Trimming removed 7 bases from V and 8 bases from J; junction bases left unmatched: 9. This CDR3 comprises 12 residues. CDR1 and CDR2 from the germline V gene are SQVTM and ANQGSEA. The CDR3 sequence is CSASGTGIGYTF. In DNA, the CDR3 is TGCAGCGCTTCCGGGACAGGCATCGGCTACACCTTC. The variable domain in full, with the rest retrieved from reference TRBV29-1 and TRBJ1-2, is SAVISQKPSRDICQRGTSLTIQCQVDSQVTMMFWYRQQPGQSLTLIATANQGSEATYESGFVIDKFPISRPNLTFSTLTVSNMSPEDSSIYLCSASGTGIGYTFGSGTRLTVV.

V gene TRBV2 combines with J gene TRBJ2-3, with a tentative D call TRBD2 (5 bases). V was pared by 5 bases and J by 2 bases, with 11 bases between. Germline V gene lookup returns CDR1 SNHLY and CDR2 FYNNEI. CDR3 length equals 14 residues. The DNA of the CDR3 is TGTGCCAGCAGTCCTGAGGGTTTCACAGATACGCAGTATTTT. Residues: CASSPEGFTDTQYF.

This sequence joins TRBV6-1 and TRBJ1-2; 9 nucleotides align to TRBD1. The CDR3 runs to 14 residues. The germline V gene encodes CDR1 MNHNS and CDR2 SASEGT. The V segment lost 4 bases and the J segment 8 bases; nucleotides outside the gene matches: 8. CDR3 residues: CASSGLGQGYGYTF. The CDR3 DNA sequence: TGTGCCAGCAGTGGCTTGGGACAGGGTTACGGCTACACCTTC.

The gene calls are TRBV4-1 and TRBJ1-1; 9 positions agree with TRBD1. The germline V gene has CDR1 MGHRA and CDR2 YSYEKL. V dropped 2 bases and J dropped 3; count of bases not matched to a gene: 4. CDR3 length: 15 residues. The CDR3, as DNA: TGCGCCAGCAGCCAAAGGACAGGGGCCTACACTGAAGCTTTCTTT. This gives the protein CASSQRTGAYTEAFF.

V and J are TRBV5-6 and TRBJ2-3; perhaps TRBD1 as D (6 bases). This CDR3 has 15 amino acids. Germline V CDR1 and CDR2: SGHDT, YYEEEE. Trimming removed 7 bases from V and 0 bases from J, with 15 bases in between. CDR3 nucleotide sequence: TGTGCCAGCCTGGACGGGACACTTAGCACAGATACGCAGTATTTT. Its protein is CASLDGTLSTDTQYF.

The DNA for the CDR3 is TGTGCCAGTACCCCCGGGGAATCGCGTGAGCAGTACTTC. It encodes CASTPGESREQYF. The gene calls are TRBV6-1 and TRBJ2-7, with D perhaps TRBD2 (5 bases). Trimming stripped 9 bases from V and 7 bases from J, with 19 bases between. The CDR3 has 13 residues. Per germline, CDR1 MNHNS and CDR2 SASEGT.

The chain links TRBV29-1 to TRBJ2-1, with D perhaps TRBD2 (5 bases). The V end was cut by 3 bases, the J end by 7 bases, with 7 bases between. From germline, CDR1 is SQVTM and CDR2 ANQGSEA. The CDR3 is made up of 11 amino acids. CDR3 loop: CSVDGVNEQFF. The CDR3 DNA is TGCAGCGTTGACGGGGTTAATGAGCAGTTCTTC.